This entry lists 26 T cell receptor beta chains sequenced from one sample in a study of T cell responses to AZD1222 COVID-19 vaccine. Assay used: immunoSEQ multiplex PCR; TCRdb lists only in-frame clones, some missing. The table records about 120,000 clones, about 90% of them present only once. This sample comprised peripheral blood, obtained on day 0 of AZD1222 vaccination. The receptors here all came from an adult in good health.

V usage is TRBV5-1 and J usage is TRBJ2-1; D may be TRBD1 (5 bases). There are 12 residues in the CDR3. V was trimmed by 3 bases and J by 8 bases, leaving 9 bases between them. Germline V CDR1 and CDR2: SGHRS, YFSETQ. CDR3 DNA: TGCGCCAGCAGCTGGCAGGGCGATGAGCAGTTCTTC. Translating gives CASSWQGDEQFF.

V is TRBV28 and J is TRBJ2-1, with 7 bases lining up with TRBD2. Germline lookup yields CDR1 MDHEN and CDR2 SYDVKM. This CDR3 spans 16 amino acids. V dropped 7 bases and J dropped 8; count of bases not matched to a gene: 17. Here the CDR3 reads CASKLGGLTGDHEQFF. CDR3 nucleotides: TGTGCCAGCAAACTCGGGGGACTAACGGGAGACCATGAGCAGTTCTTC.

The chain uses TRBV6-5 and TRBJ1-5; D is unresolved. The CDR3 extends over 14 amino acids. Germline V gene lookup returns CDR1 MNHEY and CDR2 SVGAGI. The ends were cut back, 2 bases at V and 4 bases at J, with 9 bases in the middle. The chain's CDR3 is CASSYGRLNQPQHF. CDR3 sequence (DNA): TGTGCCAGCAGTTACGGGCGCTTGAATCAGCCCCAGCATTTT.

In nucleotides, the CDR3 is TGTGCCAGCAGCCAAGTGCTGGGGCCAACTTACGAGCAGTACTTC. Protein: CASSQVLGPTYEQYF. The chain is built from TRBV3-1 (or the pseudogene TRBV3-2) and TRBJ2-7; tentative D call: TRBD1 (5 bases). The V gene's germline CDR1 is LGHDT and CDR2 YNNKEL (reference sequence). V dropped 1 base and J dropped 4 bases, with 14 bases sitting between them. The CDR3 has 15 amino acids.

The V gene is TRBV20-1, the J gene TRBJ2-2; D could derive from TRBD1 or TRBD2 (6 bases each). Germline loops: CDR1 DFQATT, CDR2 SNEGSKA (reference sequence). Trimming stripped 3 bases from V and 3 bases from J, with 14 bases between. The CDR3 runs 15 residues. CDR3 in DNA: TGCAGTGCTAGTGTCGGGGGCGCCGACACCGGGGAGCTGTTTTTT. Encoded protein: CSASVGGADTGELFF.

This CDR3 reads CAWSVPPYGYTF. CDR3 bases: TGTGCCTGGAGTGTTCCCCCCTATGGCTACACCTTC. The gene calls are TRBV30 and TRBJ1-2; D gene uncertain. CDR3 size: 12 residues. V lost 0 bases and J lost 4, with 6 bases in between. In germline, CDR1 is GTSNPN, CDR2 SVGIG (reference sequence).

The J gene is TRBJ1-2, the V gene TRBV7-9; D call uncertain. Trimming left V 6 bases short and J 4 bases short, with 21 bases between. Germline V gene lookup returns CDR1 SEHNR and CDR2 FQNEAQ (reference sequence). CDR3 size: 16 residues. Written as DNA, the CDR3 is TGTGCCAGCAGTTCACCCGGAGAGTTCGGAGTCTATGGCTACACCTTC. This translates into CASSSPGEFGVYGYTF.

This chain joins TRBV24-1 and TRBJ2-7; the D is unclear. Germline CDR1 is KGHDR and CDR2 is SFDVKD. The CDR3 is made up of 15 amino acids. V shed 9 bases and J shed 2 bases, with 19 bases lying between them. The chain's CDR3 is CATLRRCRPTYEQYF. DNA for the CDR3: TGTGCCACCCTGCGCCGCTGCAGGCCCACCTACGAGCAGTACTTC.

The chain is built from TRBV5-1 and TRBJ2-1, with D unclear. Trimming shortened V by 6 bases and J by 6 bases, and 13 bases separated the two germline ends. The CDR3 runs 13 residues. In germline, CDR1 is SGHRS, CDR2 YFSETQ. CDR3 nucleotide sequence: TGCGCCAGCATCGGCCAGGTGGGCAATGAGCAGTTCTTC. Amino acids: CASIGQVGNEQFF.

The sample holds one count of this clone. The V and J genes are TRBV29-1 and TRBJ2-2; possible D gene TRBD1, 5 bases. The germline V gene encodes CDR1 SQVTM and CDR2 ANQGSEA. Trimming pared 2 bases from V and 1 base from J, leaving 8 bases between. The length of the CDR3 is 14 residues. Written as DNA, the CDR3 is TGCAGCGTTGAAAACAGGCTGAACACCGGGGAGCTGTTTTTT. Translating it yields CSVENRLNTGELFF.

This sequence joins TRBV29-1 and TRBJ2-5, with D possibly being TRBD2 (5 bases). Germline CDR1 is SQVTM and CDR2 is ANQGSEA. The CDR3 spans 14 residues. The germline V and J ends were trimmed by 4 bases and 5 bases, with 17 bases remaining between them. For the CDR3, the DNA is TGCAGCGTTGTCCCTAACCCCCCGGGGGAGACCCAGTACTTC. This codes for CSVVPNPPGETQYF.

The V call is TRBV5-4, the J call TRBJ2-7, with a weak D call TRBD1 (5 bases). The CDR3 runs 11 residues. Trimming took off 3 bases at V and 6 bases at J, with 7 bases between the two ends. CDR1 and CDR2 (germline): SGHNT, YYREEE (reference sequence). The chain's CDR3 is CASSYQGEQYF. The CDR3 DNA reads as TGTGCCAGCAGCTACCAGGGCGAGCAGTACTTC. Combining the CDR3 with reference TRBV5-4 and TRBJ2-7 gives the whole variable domain ETGVTQSPTHLIKTRGQQVTLRCSSQSGHNTVSWYQQALGQGPQFIFQYYREEENGRGNFPPRFSGLQFPNYSSELNVNALELDDSALYLCASSYQGEQYFGPGTRLTVT.

This clone has just one count. This chain links TRBV24-1 with TRBJ2-1, with 8 bases lining up with TRBD2. After removal of 4 bases from V and 6 bases from J, the junction contained 10 bases not matched to a gene. Germline-derived CDR1 and CDR2 are KGHDR and SFDVKD. This CDR3 spans 16 amino acids. The CDR3 reads CATSDISGRGVNEQFF. The CDR3 region has the DNA TGTGCCACCAGTGACATAAGCGGGAGAGGGGTCAATGAGCAGTTCTTC.

The rearrangement joins TRBV27 to TRBJ1-5, with 8 bases fitting TRBD1. Germline CDR1 and CDR2: MNHEY and SMNVEV (reference sequence). V shed 3 bases and J 2 bases; nucleotides not matched to a gene: 3. CDR3 length equals 15 residues. CDR3 sequence (DNA): TGTGCCAGCAGTTTCAGGGGGCCGGGCAATCAGCCCCAGCATTTT. This translates into CASSFRGPGNQPQHF.

The rearrangement uses TRBV9 and TRBJ1-3; TRBD1 agrees at 8 bases. V shed 4 bases, J shed 4 bases, and the junction held 10 bases outside the gene matches. The CDR3 sequence is 16 residues long. Germline V CDR1 and CDR2: SGDLS, YYNGEE. The CDR3 region is CASSSSQGARGNTIYF. The CDR3 nucleotides read TGTGCCAGCAGCTCGAGTCAGGGGGCGCGAGGAAACACCATATATTTT.

The sample holds a few counts of this clone. The rearrangement uses TRBV24-1 and TRBJ2-1, with 10 bases aligning to TRBD2. V lost 4 bases and J lost 2; bases outside the gene matches: 4. The CDR3 contains 16 residues. Looked up from germline, CDR1 is KGHDR and CDR2 is SFDVKD. The DNA for the CDR3 is TGTGCCACCAGTGAGGGACTAGCGAAGACCTACAATGAGCAGTTCTTC. Residues: CATSEGLAKTYNEQFF.

The V call is TRBV5-4, the J call TRBJ2-7, with TRBD2 identical over 12 bases. This CDR3 comprises 14 residues. The V and J ends lost 5 bases and 4 bases, in that order; junction bases with no gene match: 4. Germline-derived CDR1 and CDR2 are SGHNT and YYREEE (reference sequence). CDR3 protein: CASRLAGGPYEQYF. In DNA, the CDR3 is TGTGCCAGCAGGCTAGCGGGAGGGCCTTACGAGCAGTACTTC.

This chain connects TRBV4-1 to TRBJ2-3; a weak D match, TRBD1 (6 bases). The germline CDR1 and CDR2 sequences are MGHRA and YSYEKL. V was pared by 2 bases and J by 4 bases, with 13 bases between. CDR3 size: 15 residues. CDR3 DNA sequence: TGCGCCAGCAGCCAACAGGGGATTTGGGCAGATACGCAGTATTTT. Residues: CASSQQGIWADTQYF.

This clone has a handful of counts. The chain combines TRBV6-5 with TRBJ1-1; possible D gene TRBD1, 5 bases. The CDR3 is 15 residues long. Germline assignment: CDR1 MNHEY and CDR2 SVGAGI. The V and J ends lost 2 bases and 5 bases respectively, with 15 bases between them. CDR3 nucleotide sequence: TGTGCCAGCAGTTACAGACAGTTGGTAAAAACTGAAGCTTTCTTT. Amino acids: CASSYRQLVKTEAFF.

The chain has TRBV2 and TRBJ2-7; no reliable D call. The CDR3 covers 12 residues. CDR1 is SNHLY and CDR2 is FYNNEI in the germline V gene. The V and J ends lost 5 bases and 9 bases respectively, with 14 bases between them. The CDR3 coding sequence is TGTGCCAGCAGTTCAGAGTTACGAGCGCAGTACTTC. Translation: CASSSELRAQYF. The entire variable domain, with the rest obtained from reference TRBV2 and TRBJ2-7, is as follows: EPEVTQTPSHQVTQMGQEVILRCVPISNHLYFYWYRQILGQKVEFLVSFYNNEISEKSEIFDDQFSVERPDGSNFTLKIRSTKLEDSAMYFCASSSELRAQYFGPGTRLTVT.

This chain connects TRBV20-1 to TRBJ1-5; no reliable D call. V dropped 3 bases and J dropped 3 bases, with 12 bases sitting between them. There are 14 residues in the CDR3. Germline lookup yields CDR1 DFQATT and CDR2 SNEGSKA (reference sequence). CDR3 nucleotide sequence: TGCAGTGCTAGTTCCGGCAATCACAATCAGCCCCAGCATTTT. Protein: CSASSGNHNQPQHF.

This chain joins TRBV15 and TRBJ2-3; tentatively, D is TRBD2 (6 bases). The germline V gene has CDR1 LNHNV and CDR2 YYDKDF (reference sequence). Trimming shortened V by 1 base and J by 1 base, and 12 bases separated the two germline ends. This CDR3 comprises 16 residues. As DNA, the CDR3 is TGTGCCACCAGCAGAGGGACCCGGAGGGGCACAGATACGCAGTATTTT. Protein: CATSRGTRRGTDTQYF.

The gene calls are TRBV18 and TRBJ1-3, with D unclear. There are 13 residues in the CDR3. In germline, CDR1 is KGHSH, CDR2 LQKENI. V lost 1 base and J 4 bases, leaving 5 bases between the germline ends. CDR3 DNA sequence: TGTGCCAGCTCACCACTCGACGGAAACACCATATATTTT. Translating it yields CASSPLDGNTIYF.

This clone is a singleton in its sample. The chain joins TRBV27 to TRBJ1-1; D might be TRBD1 (6 bases). The CDR3 consists of 15 residues. Trimming pared 4 bases from V and 0 bases from J, leaving 12 bases between. CDR1 and CDR2 (germline): MNHEY, SMNVEV (reference sequence). CDR3 bases: TGTGCCAGCAGTTACCAGGGGCCCCTGAACACTGAAGCTTTCTTT. Translating gives CASSYQGPLNTEAFF.

The V gene is TRBV27, the J gene TRBJ2-7; no firm D call. The V gene lost 6 bases and the J gene lost 6 bases, with 15 bases spanning the gap. Germline-derived CDR1 and CDR2 are MNHEY and SMNVEV (reference sequence). This CDR3 comprises 13 residues. DNA of the CDR3: TGTGCCAGCAGCCTCCAGACTTCTGCCGAGCAGTACTTC. This translates into CASSLQTSAEQYF.

The V and J genes are TRBV19 and TRBJ1-5; TRBD1 aligns across 8 bases. Per the germline V gene, CDR1 is LNHDA and CDR2 is SQIVND (reference sequence). The CDR3 is 15 residues long. The V and J ends lost 1 base and 1 base, in that order; junction bases with no gene match: 0. The CDR3 sequence: CASSIAGGSNQPQHF. As DNA, the CDR3 is TGTGCCAGTAGTATAGCAGGGGGCAGCAATCAGCCCCAGCATTTT.